This TCR beta chain was captured in a study of control samples from healthy donors and cancer patients. Profiled with immunoSEQ multiplex PCR; TCRdb holds only in-frame clones, not every one. Among tens of thousands of clones listed, 85% to 95% were seen once. The CDR3 contains 14 residues. Germline V gene lookup returns CDR1 SQVTM and CDR2 ANQGSEA. V trimming: 3 bases; J trimming: 2 bases; junction bases outside the gene matches: 6. Sample: blood. The sequence derives from a man aged 30 to 45 in good health. The J gene is TRBJ2-5, the V gene TRBV29-1, with 7 bases that match TRBD1. The CDR3 reads CSVEFGTVQETQYF. The CDR3 DNA reads as TGCAGCGTTGAGTTTGGGACAGTACAAGAGACCCAGTACTTC.